Below, 13 T cell receptor beta chains from the same sample are listed, as sequenced in a study of shared clonotypes between healthy human individuals (dated by TCRdb to about 2020). Library preparation employed the immunoSEQ multiplex PCR assay. Here the immuneACCESS table is served through TCRdb, limited to in-frame sequences with V and J called. Missing clones are a known gap in these copies; in checked studies unresolved V genes cover under half, and the rest lacks a known reason. Recorded for this sample are 2 million to 2.5 million clones; approximately 94% of them occurred a single time. More than 0.95% of the sample comes from the top ten. For the CD8 naive samples, CD45RO-negative cells were positively selected for CCR7, yielding a CD45RA+CCR7+ population from which TemRA cells were excluded. The sample comprised naive CD8+ T cells sorted from blood. Interpreted using the paper, the cell subset or site label stands for: CD45RA+CCR7+. All receptors derive from a man between 18 and 29 years old in good health.

V gene TRBV7-9 combines with J gene TRBJ1-1; no clear D gene. CDR1 is SEHNR, CDR2 FQNEAQ, per germline (reference sequence). The ends were cut back, 1 base at V and 2 bases at J, with 14 bases in the middle. The CDR3 spans 16 residues. The CDR3 sequence is CASSLGALPANTEAFF. In DNA form, the CDR3 reads TGTGCCAGCAGCTTAGGGGCCCTTCCAGCTAACACTGAAGCTTTCTTT.

J is TRBJ2-7 and V is TRBV28, with D perhaps matching TRBD1 (6 bases). Trimming took 4 bases from V and 2 from J, leaving 18 bases between them. This CDR3 spans 16 amino acids. Germline V gene sequence: CDR1 MDHEN, CDR2 SYDVKM. The CDR3 DNA reads TGTGCCAGCAGTTCCCCCCCGACAGGCTACACCTACGAGCAGTACTTC. This codes for CASSSPPTGYTYEQYF.

The chain employs TRBV13 and TRBJ2-1; TRBD2 is a possible D gene (6 bases). CDR1 and CDR2 (germline): PRHDT, FYEKMQ (reference sequence). The CDR3 length is 17 residues. Deletions cut 5 bases from V and 0 bases from J, with 17 bases between. The CDR3 DNA sequence: TGTGCCAGCAGCCAGGTGGGACTCGAAAGCTCCTACAATGAGCAGTTCTTC. It encodes CASSQVGLESSYNEQFF. The whole variable domain, remainder taken from reference TRBV13 and TRBJ2-1, is AAGVIQSPRHLIKEKRETATLKCYPIPRHDTVYWYQQGPGQDPQFLISFYEKMQSDKGSIPDRFSAQQFSDYHSELNMSSLELGDSALYFCASSQVGLESSYNEQFFGPGTRLTVL.

Concerning this clone: Within the sample, other DNA sequences also encode this same CDR3. The chain carries TRBV4-3 and TRBJ2-7; D is uncertain. CDR1 is LGHNA and CDR2 is YSLEER in the germline V gene. With 0 bases removed from V and 0 bases from J, the gap between germline ends came to 9 bases. There are 15 residues in the CDR3. DNA for the CDR3: TGCGCCAGCAGCCAAGATCTCGGGTCCTCCTACGAGCAGTACTTC. Translation gives CASSQDLGSSYEQYF.

The V gene is TRBV14, the J gene TRBJ2-4, with D hard to call. The CDR3 covers 14 residues. CDR1 SGHDN and CDR2 FVKESK come from the germline V gene. Trimming removed 1 base at V and 0 bases at J, with 4 bases between. The CDR3 coding sequence is TGTGCCAGCAGCCAAGCTCTAGCCAAAAACATTCAGTACTTC. The encoded protein is CASSQALAKNIQYF.

Worth noting for this clone: Within the sample, other DNA sequences also encode this same CDR3. This chain uses TRBV10-2 with TRBJ2-7, with TRBD1 as a possible D gene (5 bases). V dropped 0 bases and J dropped 4 bases, with 10 bases sitting between them. Germline V gene sequence: CDR1 WSHSY, CDR2 SAAADI. The CDR3 totals 14 residues. The CDR3 DNA is TGCGCCAGCAGTGAGTCGTGGGGCCAGTACGAGCAGTACTTC. It encodes CASSESWGQYEQYF.

This clone was observed once. The chain joins TRBV11-2 to TRBJ2-1, with 12 bases fitting TRBD1. CDR3 length: 15 residues. V was pared by 4 bases and J by 8 bases, with 6 bases of the junction left unmatched. Germline V gene sequence: CDR1 SGHAT, CDR2 FQNNGV. The CDR3: CASSSGTGGLDEQFF. The CDR3 DNA follows: TGTGCCAGCAGCTCCGGGACAGGGGGCCTCGATGAGCAGTTCTTC. Together with reference TRBV11-2 and TRBJ2-1, the CDR3 gives the full variable domain: EAGVAQSPRYKIIEKRQSVAFWCNPISGHATLYWYQQILGQGPKLLIQFQNNGVVDDSQLPKDRFSAERLKGVDSTLKIQPAKLEDSAVYLCASSSGTGGLDEQFFGPGTRLTVL.

This chain connects TRBV9 to TRBJ2-7, with D perhaps TRBD2 (6 bases). CDR3 length: 12 residues. CDR1 is SGDLS and CDR2 is YYNGEE in the germline V gene. Trimming shortened V by 7 bases and J by 0 bases, and 8 bases separated the two germline ends. CDR3 bases: TGTGCCAGCGGGGGGAGCTCCTACGAGCAGTACTTC. Translation: CASGGSSYEQYF.

This chain connects TRBV19 to TRBJ1-1; D is uncertain. Trimming removed 4 bases at V and 1 base at J, with 16 bases between. This CDR3 region has 16 residues. Germline V gene lookup returns CDR1 LNHDA and CDR2 SQIVND (reference sequence). The CDR3 here is CASSSPYVPGNTEAFF. CDR3 bases: TGTGCCAGTAGTAGCCCCTATGTGCCCGGGAACACTGAAGCTTTCTTT.

J is TRBJ2-3 and V is TRBV11-1; 8 positions agree with TRBD1. Germline V gene data show CDR1 as SGHAT and CDR2 as FQDESV (reference sequence). This CDR3 contains 17 residues. The V and J ends lost 0 bases and 0 bases, in that order; junction bases with no gene match: 5. The CDR3 region has the DNA TGTGCCAGCAGCTTAGCGCAGGGACAGGACAGCACAGATACGCAGTATTTT. Translation gives CASSLAQGQDSTDTQYF.

A remark on this clone: The sample holds other DNA sequences that translate to the same CDR3. The chain employs TRBV4-3 and TRBJ2-7; possibly TRBD1 for D (6 bases). In germline, CDR1 is LGHNA, CDR2 YSLEER. The CDR3 is made up of 15 amino acids. V was cut by 0 bases and J by 1 base, with 10 bases left in between. The CDR3 DNA sequence: TGCGCCAGCAGCCAAGAAAAACAGGGATCCTACGAGCAGTACTTC. Its translation is CASSQEKQGSYEQYF.

Regarding this clone: Other DNA sequences in the same sample also yield this CDR3. V gene TRBV7-9 combines with J gene TRBJ1-5, with D hard to call. Germline V gene data show CDR1 as SEHNR and CDR2 as FQNEAQ (reference sequence). V was cut by 5 bases and J by 7 bases, with 9 bases left in between. CDR3 length: 12 amino acids. The DNA for the CDR3 is TGTGCCAGCAGCACCCAAGGACAGCCCCAGCATTTT. This encodes CASSTQGQPQHF.

This rearrangement joins TRBV10-2 to TRBJ2-3; 9 bases align to TRBD2. The CDR3 sequence is 15 residues long. The germline gives CDR1 WSHSY, CDR2 SAAADI. V lost 3 bases and J lost 5; bases outside the gene matches: 6. Here the CDR3 reads CASSEMGLALDTQYF. CDR3 sequence (DNA): TGCGCCAGCAGTGAAATGGGACTAGCCCTAGATACGCAGTATTTT.